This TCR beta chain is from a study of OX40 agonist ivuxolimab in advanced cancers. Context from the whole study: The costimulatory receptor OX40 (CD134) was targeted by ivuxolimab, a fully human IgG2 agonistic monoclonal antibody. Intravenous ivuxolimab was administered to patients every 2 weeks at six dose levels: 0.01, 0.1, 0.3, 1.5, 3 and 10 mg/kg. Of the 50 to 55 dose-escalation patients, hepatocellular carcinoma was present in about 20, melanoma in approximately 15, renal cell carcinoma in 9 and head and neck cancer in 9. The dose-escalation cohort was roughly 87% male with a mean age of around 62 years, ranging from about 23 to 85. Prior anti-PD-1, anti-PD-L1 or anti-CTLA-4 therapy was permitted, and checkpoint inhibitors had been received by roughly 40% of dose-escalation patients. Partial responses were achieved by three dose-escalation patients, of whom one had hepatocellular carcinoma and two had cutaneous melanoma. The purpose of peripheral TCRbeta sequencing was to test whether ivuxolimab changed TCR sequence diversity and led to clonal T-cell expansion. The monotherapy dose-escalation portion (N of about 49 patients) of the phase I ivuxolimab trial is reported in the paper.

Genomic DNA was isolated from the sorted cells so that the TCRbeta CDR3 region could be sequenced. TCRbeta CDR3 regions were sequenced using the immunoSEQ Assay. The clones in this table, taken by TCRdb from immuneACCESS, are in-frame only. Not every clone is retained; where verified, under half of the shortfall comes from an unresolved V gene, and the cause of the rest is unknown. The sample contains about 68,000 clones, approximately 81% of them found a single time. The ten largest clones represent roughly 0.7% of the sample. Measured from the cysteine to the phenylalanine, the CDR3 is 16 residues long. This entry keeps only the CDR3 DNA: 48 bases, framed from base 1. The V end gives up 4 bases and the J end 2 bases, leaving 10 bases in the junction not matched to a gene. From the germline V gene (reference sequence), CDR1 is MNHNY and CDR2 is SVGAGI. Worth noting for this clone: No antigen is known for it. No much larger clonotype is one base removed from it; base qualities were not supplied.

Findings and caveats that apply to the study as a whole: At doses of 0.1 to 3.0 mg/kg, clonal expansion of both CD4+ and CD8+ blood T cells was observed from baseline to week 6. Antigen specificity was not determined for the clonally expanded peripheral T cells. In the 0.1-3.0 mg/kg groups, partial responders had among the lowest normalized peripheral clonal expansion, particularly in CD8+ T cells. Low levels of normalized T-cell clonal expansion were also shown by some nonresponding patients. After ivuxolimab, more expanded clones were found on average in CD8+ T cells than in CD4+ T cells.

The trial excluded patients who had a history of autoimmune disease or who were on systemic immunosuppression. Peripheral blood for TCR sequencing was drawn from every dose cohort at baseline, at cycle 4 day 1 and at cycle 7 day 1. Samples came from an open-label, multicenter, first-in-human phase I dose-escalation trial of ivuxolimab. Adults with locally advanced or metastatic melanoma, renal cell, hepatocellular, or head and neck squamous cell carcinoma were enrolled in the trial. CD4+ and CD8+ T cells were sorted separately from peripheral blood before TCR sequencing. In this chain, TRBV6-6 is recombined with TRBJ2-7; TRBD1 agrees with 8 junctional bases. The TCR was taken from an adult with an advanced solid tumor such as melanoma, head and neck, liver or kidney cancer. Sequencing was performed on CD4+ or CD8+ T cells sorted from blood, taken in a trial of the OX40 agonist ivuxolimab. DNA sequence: TGTGCCAGCAGTTCGCGTGGGACAGGAAGAGCCTACGAGCAGTACTTC. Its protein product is CASSSRGTGRAYEQYF.